This TCR beta chain was sequenced for a study of T cells in localized non-small cell lung cancer. Assay: immunoSEQ multiplex PCR; the TCRdb copy retains only in-frame clones and omits some. This table holds 45,000 or so clones, about 85% found once. The CDR3 is made up of 15 amino acids. Losses at the gene ends were 2 bases for V and 4 bases for J; bases not matched to a gene: 5. In germline, CDR1 is KGHSH, CDR2 LQKENI. This TCR derives from a man aged 35-75 years with stage II lung adenocarcinoma. The input for sequencing was PBMCs, taken before any cancer treatment. The rearrangement links TRBV18 to TRBJ2-1; TRBD1 matches 7 bases. This CDR3 is CASSPRGGGYNEQFF. The CDR3 bases are TGTGCCAGCTCACCAAGAGGGGGCGGGTACAATGAGCAGTTCTTC.